This section outlines one TCR beta chain sequence together with its context. Per the germline V gene, CDR1 is SGHVS and CDR2 is FQNEAQ. The CDR3 covers 17 residues. The V end was cut by 5 bases, the J end by 4 bases, with 20 bases between. Study members were between about 18 and 95 years old and lived in approximately 25 US regions. This sample is part of a study of blood T cell repertoires in COVID-19. Turning to the study itself: In each case, the material was cDNA or gDNA derived from T cells, B-cell-depleted T cells, or PBMCs.

TCRdb keeps only in-frame clones here, not all; method: immunoSEQ multiplex PCR. In the table there are around 300,000 clones, approximately 88% of which are singletons. This TCR was recovered from a man younger than 45 who had recovered from COVID-19. The specimen sequenced was PBMCs or T cells enriched from blood (not recorded which). V usage is TRBV7-8 and J usage is TRBJ1-4; no clear D gene. In nucleotides, the CDR3 is TGTGCCAGCAGCCCCAGAGGCGCCGCAGCCAGTAATGAAAAACTGTTTTTT. It is translated as CASSPRGAAASNEKLFF.